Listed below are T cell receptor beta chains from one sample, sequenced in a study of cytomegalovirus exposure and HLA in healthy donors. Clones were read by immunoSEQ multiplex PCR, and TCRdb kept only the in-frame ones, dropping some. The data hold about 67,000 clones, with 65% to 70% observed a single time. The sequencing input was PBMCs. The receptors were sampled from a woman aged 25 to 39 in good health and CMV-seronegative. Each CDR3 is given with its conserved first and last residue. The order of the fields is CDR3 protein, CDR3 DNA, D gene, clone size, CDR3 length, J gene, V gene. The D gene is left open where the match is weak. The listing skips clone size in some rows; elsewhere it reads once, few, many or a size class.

cdr3_aa: CASSSGLAVSYEQYF; cdr3_nt: TGTGCCAGCAGTTCGGGACTAGCGGTATCCTACGAGCAGTACTTC; d_call: TRBD2; clone_size: once; cdr3_length: 15; j_call: TRBJ2-7; v_call: TRBV7-6
cdr3_aa: CASSWGQGAGQPQHF; cdr3_nt: TGTGCCAGCAGCTGGGGACAGGGGGCGGGTCAGCCCCAGCATTTT; d_call: TRBD1; clone_size: .; cdr3_length: 15; j_call: TRBJ1-5; v_call: TRBV7-2
cdr3_aa: CASSSGQGRRGYTF; cdr3_nt: TGTGCCAGCAGCTCAGGACAGGGAAGACGCGGCTACACCTTC; d_call: TRBD1; clone_size: .; cdr3_length: 14; j_call: TRBJ1-2; v_call: TRBV28
cdr3_aa: CASSRRSEQFF; cdr3_nt: TGTGCCAGCAGCCGCCGGAGTGAGCAGTTCTTC; d_call: .; clone_size: .; cdr3_length: 11; j_call: TRBJ2-1; v_call: TRBV5-8
cdr3_aa: CASSVALAGGFLTDTQYF; cdr3_nt: TGTGCCAGCAGCGTAGCGCTAGCGGGGGGATTTCTCACAGATACGCAGTATTTT; d_call: TRBD2; clone_size: .; cdr3_length: 18; j_call: TRBJ2-3; v_call: TRBV9
cdr3_aa: CASSGSGGITGELFF; cdr3_nt: TGTGCCAGCAGTGGAAGCGGGGGCATTACCGGGGAGCTGTTTTTT; d_call: TRBD2; clone_size: .; cdr3_length: 15; j_call: TRBJ2-2; v_call: TRBV25-1
cdr3_aa: CASSLQVTDTQYF; cdr3_nt: TGTGCCAGCAGCTTACAGGTCACAGATACGCAGTATTTT; d_call: .; clone_size: few; cdr3_length: 13; j_call: TRBJ2-3; v_call: TRBV7-3
cdr3_aa: CASSLVRTEAFF; cdr3_nt: TGTGCCAGCAGCTTAGTGCGCACTGAAGCTTTCTTT; d_call: .; clone_size: once; cdr3_length: 12; j_call: TRBJ1-1; v_call: TRBV7-2
cdr3_aa: CASSRWGERYGYTF; cdr3_nt: TGTGCCAGCAGCCGTTGGGGGGAGAGGTATGGCTACACCTTC; d_call: .; clone_size: .; cdr3_length: 14; j_call: TRBJ1-2; v_call: TRBV5-6
cdr3_aa: CATSTGTDTQYF; cdr3_nt: TGTGCCACTTCGACAGGCACAGATACGCAGTATTTT; d_call: .; clone_size: .; cdr3_length: 12; j_call: TRBJ2-3; v_call: TRBV18
cdr3_aa: CASSPTGDGNTIYF; cdr3_nt: TGTGCCAGCAGCCCTACAGGGGACGGAAACACCATATATTTT; d_call: TRBD1; clone_size: few; cdr3_length: 14; j_call: TRBJ1-3; v_call: TRBV5-6
cdr3_aa: CASSLNRGRRGDTQYF; cdr3_nt: TGTGCCAGCAGCCTAAACAGGGGGCGTAGGGGGGATACGCAGTATTTT; d_call: TRBD1; clone_size: .; cdr3_length: 16; j_call: TRBJ2-3; v_call: TRBV7-9
cdr3_aa: CASSLEGGAGRRRAFF; cdr3_nt: TGTGCCAGCAGCTTAGAAGGCGGGGCAGGGAGGCGGAGAGCTTTCTTT; d_call: .; clone_size: .; cdr3_length: 16; j_call: TRBJ1-1; v_call: TRBV7-2
cdr3_aa: CASSLVRGSFSGNTIYF; cdr3_nt: TGTGCCAGCAGCTTGGTTCGCGGATCCTTCTCTGGAAACACCATATATTTT; d_call: .; clone_size: few; cdr3_length: 17; j_call: TRBJ1-3; v_call: TRBV5-8
cdr3_aa: CASSSYTDTQYF; cdr3_nt: TGTGCCAGCAGCTCTTACACAGATACGCAGTATTTT; d_call: .; clone_size: .; cdr3_length: 12; j_call: TRBJ2-3; v_call: TRBV5-6
cdr3_aa: CASSLRGNSNEKLFF; cdr3_nt: TGTGCCAGCAGCTTACGGGGGAACTCTAATGAAAAACTGTTTTTT; d_call: .; clone_size: .; cdr3_length: 15; j_call: TRBJ1-4; v_call: TRBV7-8
cdr3_aa: CASSFSGETEAFF; cdr3_nt: TGTGCCAGCAGCTTCAGCGGGGAAACTGAAGCTTTCTTT; d_call: .; clone_size: .; cdr3_length: 13; j_call: TRBJ1-1; v_call: TRBV5-5
cdr3_aa: CASSQGRYGEQYF; cdr3_nt: TGTGCCAGCAGCCAGGGGAGGTACGGCGAGCAGTACTTC; d_call: .; clone_size: .; cdr3_length: 13; j_call: TRBJ2-7; v_call: TRBV14
cdr3_aa: CASSQGDRTNEKLFF; cdr3_nt: TGCGCCAGCAGCCAAGGGGACAGAACTAATGAAAAACTGTTTTTT; d_call: TRBD1; clone_size: few; cdr3_length: 15; j_call: TRBJ1-4; v_call: TRBV4-1
cdr3_aa: CASSRSSRGSEQFF; cdr3_nt: TGCGCCAGCAGCCGTTCTAGCAGGGGCAGTGAGCAGTTCTTC; d_call: .; clone_size: .; cdr3_length: 14; j_call: TRBJ2-1; v_call: TRBV5-1
cdr3_aa: CAWSVLSGGGDNEQFF; cdr3_nt: TGTGCCTGGAGTGTTCTCTCGGGCGGGGGGGACAATGAGCAGTTCTTC; d_call: TRBD2; clone_size: few; cdr3_length: 16; j_call: TRBJ2-1; v_call: TRBV30
cdr3_aa: CASSGDGTDTQYF; cdr3_nt: TGTGCCAGCAGCGGAGACGGCACAGATACGCAGTATTTT; d_call: .; clone_size: .; cdr3_length: 13; j_call: TRBJ2-3; v_call: TRBV7-9
cdr3_aa: CASSSGQGFSETQYF; cdr3_nt: TGTGCCAGCAGCTCAGGACAGGGCTTCAGTGAGACCCAGTACTTC; d_call: TRBD1; clone_size: once; cdr3_length: 15; j_call: TRBJ2-5; v_call: TRBV5-4
cdr3_aa: CASSKVGATNCNQPQHF; cdr3_nt: TGTGCCAGCAGCAAAGTGGGGGCAACAAATTGCAATCAGCCCCAGCATTTT; d_call: .; clone_size: .; cdr3_length: 17; j_call: TRBJ1-5; v_call: TRBV21-1
cdr3_aa: CASSQVGRGGEFF; cdr3_nt: TGCGCCAGCAGCCAAGTGGGAAGGGGGGGAGAGTTCTTC; d_call: .; clone_size: .; cdr3_length: 13; j_call: TRBJ2-1; v_call: TRBV4-1
cdr3_aa: CASRRDRISYGYTF; cdr3_nt: TGTGCCAGCCGCCGGGACAGGATCTCCTATGGCTACACCTTC; d_call: TRBD1; clone_size: .; cdr3_length: 14; j_call: TRBJ1-2; v_call: TRBV28
cdr3_aa: CASSIKAQSTDTQYF; cdr3_nt: TGTGCCAGTAGTATAAAAGCCCAATCCACAGATACGCAGTATTTT; d_call: .; clone_size: .; cdr3_length: 15; j_call: TRBJ2-3; v_call: TRBV19
cdr3_aa: CASSPGQGAFQPQHF; cdr3_nt: TGTGCCAGTAGTCCTGGACAGGGGGCATTTCAGCCCCAGCATTTT; d_call: TRBD1; clone_size: .; cdr3_length: 15; j_call: TRBJ1-5; v_call: TRBV19
cdr3_aa: CASSWDRAGETQYF; cdr3_nt: TGTGCCAGCAGCTGGGACAGGGCGGGAGAGACCCAGTACTTC; d_call: TRBD1; clone_size: .; cdr3_length: 14; j_call: TRBJ2-5; v_call: TRBV9
cdr3_aa: CASSLPGQGMNTEAFF; cdr3_nt: TGTGCCAGCAGTTTACCGGGACAGGGAATGAACACTGAAGCTTTCTTT; d_call: TRBD1; clone_size: once; cdr3_length: 16; j_call: TRBJ1-1; v_call: TRBV11-3
cdr3_aa: CAISLAGGANEQYF; cdr3_nt: TGTGCCATCAGCCTAGCGGGGGGCGCCAACGAGCAGTACTTC; d_call: TRBD2; clone_size: .; cdr3_length: 14; j_call: TRBJ2-7; v_call: TRBV10-3
cdr3_aa: CAAQSGYGGYTF; cdr3_nt: TGCGCCGCCCAATCAGGGTATGGGGGCTACACCTTC; d_call: .; clone_size: .; cdr3_length: 12; j_call: TRBJ1-2; v_call: TRBV6-5
cdr3_aa: CASTPDLGQGLVYGYTF; cdr3_nt: TGTGCCAGCACCCCAGATCTGGGGCAGGGCCTCGTCTATGGCTACACCTTC; d_call: .; clone_size: few; cdr3_length: 17; j_call: TRBJ1-2; v_call: TRBV7-9
cdr3_aa: CASMVTEDTEAFF; cdr3_nt: TGTGCCAGTATGGTGACAGAAGACACTGAAGCTTTCTTT; d_call: .; clone_size: few; cdr3_length: 13; j_call: TRBJ1-1; v_call: TRBV19
cdr3_aa: CASSQEWPIATNEKLFF; cdr3_nt: TGCGCCAGCAGCCAAGAGTGGCCGATTGCAACTAATGAAAAACTGTTTTTT; d_call: .; clone_size: .; cdr3_length: 17; j_call: TRBJ1-4; v_call: TRBV4-1
cdr3_aa: CASSLGTGTPGVFF; cdr3_nt: TGTGCCAGCAGCTTAGGCACCGGGACTCCCGGAGTTTTCTTT; d_call: .; clone_size: .; cdr3_length: 14; j_call: TRBJ1-1; v_call: TRBV11-2
cdr3_aa: CASSPQGEPQHF; cdr3_nt: TGTGCCAGCAGCCCACAGGGGGAGCCCCAGCATTTT; d_call: TRBD1; clone_size: .; cdr3_length: 12; j_call: TRBJ1-5; v_call: TRBV7-3
cdr3_aa: CASRRQEAVYEQYF; cdr3_nt: TGTGCCAGCAGAAGACAGGAGGCGGTATACGAGCAGTACTTC; d_call: .; clone_size: .; cdr3_length: 14; j_call: TRBJ2-7; v_call: TRBV2
cdr3_aa: CASSLGQGLQQYF; cdr3_nt: TGTGCCAGCAGCTTGGGACAGGGGTTACAGCAGTACTTC; d_call: TRBD1; clone_size: .; cdr3_length: 13; j_call: TRBJ2-7; v_call: TRBV7-8
cdr3_aa: CATSSGRGKPQHF; cdr3_nt: TGTGCCACCAGCAGCGGCAGGGGCAAGCCCCAGCATTTT; d_call: .; clone_size: once; cdr3_length: 13; j_call: TRBJ1-5; v_call: TRBV15
cdr3_aa: CASSRGVPQETQYF; cdr3_nt: TGTGCCAGCAGCCGAGGTGTACCGCAAGAGACCCAGTACTTC; d_call: .; clone_size: .; cdr3_length: 14; j_call: TRBJ2-5; v_call: TRBV4-1